This entry lists 11 T cell receptor beta chains sequenced from one sample in a study of T cell responses to AZD1222 COVID-19 vaccine. Clones were read by immunoSEQ multiplex PCR, and TCRdb kept only the in-frame ones, dropping some. The table has about 130,000 clones, 85% to 95% seen once. Here the sequenced sample was peripheral blood, taken 28 days after the second AZD1222 dose. The receptors come from an adult who received the AZD1222 COVID-19 vaccine.

V is TRBV6-5 and J is TRBJ2-1; 9 nucleotides match TRBD2. V shed 4 bases and J 3 bases; nucleotides not matched to a gene: 4. There are 15 residues in the CDR3. In germline, CDR1 is MNHEY, CDR2 SVGAGI. In DNA form, the CDR3 reads TGTGCCAGCAGTTCCGTAGCGGGAGTCTACAATGAGCAGTTCTTC. Protein product: CASSSVAGVYNEQFF.

V is TRBV30 and J is TRBJ2-7; the D is unclear. Germline CDR1 reads GTSNPN; CDR2 reads SVGIG (reference sequence). There are 14 residues in the CDR3. Trimming removed 0 bases at V and 2 bases at J, with 11 bases between. For the CDR3, the DNA is TGTGCCTGGAGTGTAGGGCTCGAAACCTACGAGCAGTACTTC. Translating it yields CAWSVGLETYEQYF.

The J gene is TRBJ1-4, the V gene TRBV7-6, with a possible D match to TRBD1 (6 bases). The CDR3 spans 16 residues. In germline, CDR1 is SGHVS, CDR2 FNYEAQ. Between the trimmed V and J ends, which lost 1 base and 4 bases, there was a span of 13 bases. CDR3 sequence (DNA): TGTGCCAGCAGCTTAGGGACAGCGGCCTTTAATGAAAAACTGTTTTTT. It codes for CASSLGTAAFNEKLFF.

This clone turned up a few times. The V call is TRBV4-3, the J call TRBJ2-3, with TRBD2 matching 8 bases. After removal of 3 bases from V and 1 base from J, the junction contained 9 bases not matched to a gene. The CDR3 has 17 residues. Germline CDR1 LGHNA, CDR2 YSLEER. The CDR3 region has the DNA TGCGCCAGCAGCCATTCGGCCAGCGGGGGACGCACAGATACGCAGTATTTT. This gives the protein CASSHSASGGRTDTQYF.

V usage is TRBV7-2 and J usage is TRBJ1-5; D remains unclear. Trimming took 6 bases from V and 5 from J, leaving 11 bases between them. CDR1 is SGHTA, CDR2 FQGNSA, per germline. The CDR3 consists of 13 residues. CDR3 residues: CASSSFEDQPQHF. The CDR3 DNA sequence: TGTGCCAGCAGTTCTTTTGAAGATCAGCCCCAGCATTTT. The full variable domain, completed using reference TRBV7-2 and TRBJ1-5, is GAGVSQSPSNKVTEKGKDVELRCDPISGHTALYWYRQSLGQGLEFLIYFQGNSAPDKSGLPSDRFSAERTGGSVSTLTIQRTQQEDSAVYLCASSSFEDQPQHFGDGTRLSIL.

The V and J genes are TRBV19 and TRBJ2-7; D possibly uses TRBD1 or TRBD2 (5 bases each). The CDR3 length is 15 residues. The germline gives CDR1 LNHDA, CDR2 SQIVND (reference sequence). Trimming pared 2 bases from V and 6 bases from J, leaving 17 bases between. CDR3 DNA: TGTGCCAGTAGTATATCGGGGCAGGGTCTACGCGAGCAGTACTTC. Translating gives CASSISGQGLREQYF.

The V and J genes are TRBV7-3 and TRBJ2-2; no definite D call. CDR3 size: 13 residues. Trimming cost V 0 bases and J 4 bases, with 3 bases left between them. CDR1 and CDR2 from the germline V gene are SGHTA and FQGTGA. CDR3 bases: TGTGCCAGCAGCTTAACCCGCACCGGGGAGCTGTTTTTT. It encodes CASSLTRTGELFF.

About this clone: The sample holds other DNA sequences that translate to the same CDR3. The gene calls are TRBV6-2 or TRBV6-3 and TRBJ2-7; 8 bases line up with TRBD1. The V gene end was trimmed by 5 bases and the J gene end by 1 base; junction bases not matched to a gene: 1. The germline V gene has CDR1 MNHEY and CDR2 SVGEGT. The CDR3 extends over 13 amino acids. The CDR3 DNA reads TGTGCCAGCAGTCGGACAGGGTCCTACGAGCAGTACTTC. Residues: CASSRTGSYEQYF.

The V gene is TRBV11-2, the J gene TRBJ1-3; 9 bases are shared with TRBD1. The CDR3 loop spans 14 amino acids. CDR1 SGHAT and CDR2 FQNNGV come from the germline V gene. Germline trimming cut 0 bases from V and 9 bases from J; bases unmatched to any gene: 3. As DNA, the CDR3 is TGTGCCAGCAGCTTAGATGGACAGGGGAGCACCATATATTTT. This translates into CASSLDGQGSTIYF.

The V and J genes are TRBV7-6 and TRBJ1-4; no firm D call. Germline V gene sequence: CDR1 SGHVS, CDR2 FNYEAQ. Trimming took off 7 bases at V and 3 bases at J, with 15 bases between the two ends. CDR3 size: 15 residues. The CDR3 here is CASTKAVGPNEKLFF. The CDR3 DNA is TGTGCCAGCACCAAGGCGGTAGGCCCTAATGAAAAACTGTTTTTT.

The chain carries TRBV5-1 and TRBJ1-2, with D possibly being TRBD1 (5 bases). V was cut by 0 bases and J by 6 bases, with 12 bases left in between. Germline-derived CDR1 and CDR2 are SGHRS and YFSETQ. The CDR3 totals 14 residues. The CDR3 protein is CASSLGRVEDGYTF. The CDR3 DNA reads TGCGCCAGCAGCTTGGGCAGGGTTGAAGATGGCTACACCTTC.